This T cell receptor (beta chain) was retrieved from a study of T cell repertoires in cytomegalovirus infection. Study-level background: Public TCR beta signatures marked donors with CMV infection and the matching HLA. Findings of the study overall: Based on cumulative public TCR beta family frequency, carriers of CMV plus the relevant HLA were identified.

Turning to this clonotype: Its target is unknown.

In TCRdb, the reads were re-called with MiXCR into one record per CDR3 protein. The data show about 700,000 distinct CDR3 sequences, with 30% to 40% seen just once and 15% to 20% held by the top ten. With 2 bases removed from V and 7 bases from J, the gap between germline ends came to 11 bases. The CDR3 totals 14 residues. CDR1 SGHVS and CDR2 FQNEAQ come from the germline V gene. This chain uses TRBV7-8 with TRBJ1-4; TRBD1 might be the D (5 bases). The sequencing used cultured PBMCs, collected from culture after CMV antigen stimulation. The sequence came from a human donor in good health (CMV status not recorded). Some clones in this sample may be carry-over from other donors' samples. The CDR3 region is CASSLNWGSEKLFF. DNA for the CDR3: TGTGCCAGCAGCTTAAATTGGGGGAGTGAAAAACTGTTTTTT.